This TCR beta chain was documented in a study of shared clonotypes between healthy human individuals. This CDR3 comprises 15 residues. V was trimmed by 1 base and J by 0 bases, leaving 9 bases between them. The germline CDR1 and CDR2 sequences are SGDLS and YYNGEE. The protocol was immunoSEQ multiplex PCR, while the TCRdb copy is restricted to in-frame clones and leaves out a portion. The sample holds a few hundred thousand clones, about nine tenths seen once. Within Nashville, Tennessee resided all donors, each a Caucasian adult. Sequenced: memory CD8+ T cells sorted from blood. Subset noted: CD45RO+ cells pooled with CCR7-negative TemRA cells. This sequence originates from a man aged 18 to 29 in good health. This chain joins TRBV9 and TRBJ2-3; D unresolved. In DNA form, the CDR3 reads TGTGCCAGCAGCGTAAGGCAGGCAAGCACAGATACGCAGTATTTT. Protein: CASSVRQASTDTQYF.